This T cell receptor (beta chain) was sequenced for a study of human T cells and chemical hapten exposure. The overall study: Women made up most patients, who had alopecia areata, totalis or universalis. Findings and limits, study-wide: No alteration of TCRs above 1 in 1000 frequency was seen with DPC sensitization.

TCRdb called the RACE reads again in MiXCR, with one record for every CDR3 protein. The sample yields under 450,000 distinct CDR3 sequences, more than 4.5% seen once. Time point of the sample: patch test 1, 2 weeks after DPC sensitization. As to treatment: therapeutic diphenylcyclopropenone sensitization with weekly scalp DPC. Prior to application of each patch test, blood was drawn. The sample holds many counts of this clonotype. What it binds is unknown. The TCR comes from a woman aged 45-59 years with alopecia areata. Some clones in this sample may be carry-over from other donors' samples. This material consisted of whole blood, taken in connection with sensitization to the hapten diphenylcyclopropenone (DPC).

CDR3 sequence (DNA): TGTGCCAGCAGTCTGCGACTGGGGACCCAAGAGACCCAGTACTTC. Protein product: CASSLRLGTQETQYF. The V and J genes are TRBV11-2 and TRBJ2-5; possibly TRBD1 or TRBD2 for D (5 bases each). The CDR3 extends over 15 amino acids. Trimming left V 6 bases short and J 1 base short, with 15 bases between. Germline lookup yields CDR1 SGHAT and CDR2 FQNNGV.